The following is a T cell receptor beta chain sequence with its context. This entry belongs to a study of blood T cell repertoires in COVID-19. Study-wide context: The cDNA or gDNA used as material had been derived from T cells, B-cell-depleted T cells, or PBMCs.

Original handling: Estimation of nucleated cell counts relied on the amplification of reference gene primers. Some clones are missing from TCRdb's copy, which holds only in-frame ones; the method was immunoSEQ multiplex PCR. V and J calls and clone size are given by that table; D and trimming were obtained from the DNA. This table holds 95,000 to 120,000 clones, over 80% found once. The receptor comes from a woman aged 70-85 years with acute or convalescent COVID-19. Sample: peripheral blood.

CDR3 sequence (DNA): TGTGCCAGCAGCTTAGGCACAGGGATTTATACAGATACGCAGTATTTT. Translated, it gives CASSLGTGIYTDTQYF. The gene calls are TRBV7-6 and TRBJ2-3; D perhaps matches TRBD1 (6 bases). The germline CDR1 and CDR2 sequences are SGHVS and FNYEAQ. The CDR3 totals 16 residues. Trimming removed 1 base at V and 3 bases at J, with 14 bases between.